These 25 T cell receptor beta chains came from one sample sequenced in a study of identical twins. Via MiXCR, TCRdb re-called the 5' RACE reads, giving one row per CDR3 protein. The repertoire consists of around 280,000 distinct CDR3 sequences, with more than 6.5% occurring once and the leading ten covering around 2.1%. These data are also associated with another study on yellow fever vaccine responses in identical twins.

Sequencing was carried out using memory (CD45RO+) T cells sorted from blood. The receptors derive from a woman aged 18-29 years in good health.

The chain recombines TRBV6-1 with TRBJ2-2; 7 bases are a match to TRBD1. Germline V gene data show CDR1 as MNHNS and CDR2 as SASEGT. This CDR3 contains 18 residues. The V segment lost 6 bases and the J segment 5 bases; nucleotides outside the gene matches: 18. CDR3 region: CASSARTGGFRGTGELFF. The CDR3 nucleotides read TGTGCCAGCAGCGCACGGACAGGAGGTTTCAGAGGAACCGGGGAGCTGTTTTTT.

In this sample, this clonotype turned up many times. The chain uses TRBV11-2 and TRBJ2-1; D is perhaps TRBD2 (6 bases). This CDR3 spans 16 amino acids. CDR1 is SGHAT, CDR2 FQNNGV, per germline. The ends were cut back, 4 bases at V and 13 bases at J, with 26 bases in the middle. The CDR3 nucleotides read TGTGCCAGCAGCTACTCTGAGGCTAGCGTCTCTATTGCACAGTTCTTC. Protein: CASSYSEASVSIAQFF.

The rearrangement uses TRBV5-1 and TRBJ1-1, with a tentative D call TRBD1 (5 bases). Trimming left V 1 base short and J 0 bases short, with 16 bases between. The CDR3 sequence is 17 residues long. Germline loops: CDR1 SGHRS, CDR2 YFSETQ. CDR3 sequence reads: CASSLRRAGLMNTEAFF. As DNA, the CDR3 is TGCGCCAGCAGCTTGCGCCGTGCGGGGCTGATGAACACTGAAGCTTTCTTT.

V is TRBV20-1 and J is TRBJ2-7, with D unresolved. This CDR3 spans 11 amino acids. Germline CDR1 DFQATT, CDR2 SNEGSKA (reference sequence). V was cut by 1 base and J by 5 bases, with 6 bases left in between. CDR3 coding DNA: TGCAGTGCTAGAGTCAGCGACGAGCAGTACTTC. It is translated as CSARVSDEQYF.

This clonotype appeared many times. The V call is TRBV20-1, the J call TRBJ2-3; TRBD1 or TRBD2 may be the D gene (5 bases each). This CDR3 is 12 amino acids long. Germline V CDR1 and CDR2: DFQATT, SNEGSKA (reference sequence). In DNA, the CDR3 is TGCACCCCAGACGGGGCCCCGGATACGCAGTATTTT. Translated, it gives CTPDGAPDTQYF.

This clonotype occurred many times. The rearrangement links TRBV29-1 to TRBJ2-1; 10 bases are shared with TRBD2. J lost 5 bases, V lost 4 bases, and 5 bases had no gene match. The CDR3 runs to 14 residues. Germline values: CDR1 SQVTM, CDR2 ANQGSEA. This chain's CDR3 is CSVGIAGGHNEQFF. In nucleotides, the CDR3 is TGCAGCGTTGGCATAGCGGGAGGCCACAATGAGCAGTTCTTC.

The chain has TRBV6-4 and TRBJ2-2, with 7 bases fitting TRBD2. Trimming at V came to 7 bases and at J to 1 base, leaving 3 bases not matched to a gene. The germline V gene encodes CDR1 MRHNA and CDR2 SNTAGT. The CDR3 consists of 14 residues. CDR3 protein: CASMREKNTGELFF. The CDR3 region has the DNA TGTGCCAGCATGCGGGAGAAGAACACCGGGGAGCTGTTTTTT.

This clonotype was recorded many times. The chain is built from TRBV5-1 and TRBJ1-2, with a possible D match to TRBD1 (6 bases). V was shortened by 4 bases and J by 7 bases, with 17 bases between the two germline ends. Germline V gives CDR1 SGHRS, CDR2 YFSETQ. The CDR3 contains 14 residues. The CDR3 region has the DNA TGCGCCAGCAGCCCTGGTGGGGGGGGCACTGGCTACACCTTC. It is translated as CASSPGGGGTGYTF. The full variable domain, rest sourced from reference TRBV5-1 and TRBJ1-2, is KAGVTQTPRYLIKTRGQQVTLSCSPISGHRSVSWYQQTPGQGLQFLFEYFSETQRNKGNFPGRFSGRQFSNSRSEMNVSTLELGDSALYLCASSPGGGGTGYTFGSGTRLTVV.

The table lists this clonotype with many counts. This chain links TRBV7-3 with TRBJ1-1; D might be TRBD1 (6 bases). This CDR3 has 14 amino acids. Per germline, CDR1 SGHTA and CDR2 FQGTGA. Trimming left V 5 bases short and J 0 bases short, with 10 bases between. The CDR3 DNA follows: TGTGCCAGCAGCGTTGGACAGCTGAACACTGAAGCTTTCTTT. Protein: CASSVGQLNTEAFF.

This clonotype was detected a few times. The chain couples TRBV7-3 to TRBJ2-3; TRBD2 matches 8 bases. CDR3 length: 16 residues. Looked up from germline, CDR1 is SGHTA and CDR2 is FQGTGA. Trimming removed 5 bases from V and 5 bases from J; junction bases left unmatched: 12. The CDR3 protein is CASSPVWREDGDTQYF. The CDR3 DNA follows: TGTGCCAGCAGCCCAGTGTGGCGGGAGGATGGAGATACGCAGTATTTT.

On this clonotype itself: Germline is not matched at one junction end, which may reflect a read error. Here the CDR3 reads CARSGGRTGEQYF. CDR3 bases: TGTGCCAGAAGTGGAGGCAGGACTGGGGAGCAGTACTTC. The rearrangement links TRBV2 to TRBJ2-7, with a possible D match to TRBD2 (5 bases). The V gene's germline CDR1 is SNHLY and CDR2 FYNNEI. CDR3 size: 13 residues.

This clonotype was seen repeatedly, ten times or more. The gene calls are TRBV20-1 and TRBJ2-7; 9 bases are a match to TRBD1. V lost 1 base to trimming and J lost 3 bases; unmatched junction nucleotides: 7. The CDR3 runs to 15 residues. The germline gives CDR1 DFQATT, CDR2 SNEGSKA (reference sequence). CDR3 residues: CSARAPDRGGYEQYV. CDR3 nucleotide sequence: TGCAGTGCTAGAGCCCCGGACAGGGGAGGCTACGAGCAGTACGTC.

The chain is built from TRBV6-1 and TRBJ1-5, with D maybe TRBD1 (6 bases). The CDR3 extends over 15 amino acids. Germline CDR1 MNHNS, CDR2 SASEGT. Deletions cut 6 bases from V and 7 bases from J, with 19 bases between. The CDR3 nucleotides are TGTGCCAGCAGGAGTACCAGGGGAGGAGGGCAGCCCCAGCATTTT. The encoded protein is CASRSTRGGGQPQHF.

This clonotype showed up just a few times. This chain uses TRBV11-2 with TRBJ2-7, with D tentatively TRBD2 (5 bases). Germline V CDR1 and CDR2: SGHAT, FQNNGV. The CDR3 has 14 residues. Between the trimmed V and J ends, which lost 3 bases and 7 bases, there was a span of 16 bases. The CDR3 loop is CASSLGGSQREQYF. CDR3 DNA: TGTGCCAGCAGCTTGGGCGGGTCTCAGAGAGAGCAGTACTTC. Full variable domain (rest looked up from reference TRBV11-2 and TRBJ2-7): EAGVAQSPRYKIIEKRQSVAFWCNPISGHATLYWYQQILGQGPKLLIQFQNNGVVDDSQLPKDRFSAERLKGVDSTLKIQPAKLEDSAVYLCASSLGGSQREQYFGPGTRLTVT.

This clonotype was observed at least ten times. The rearrangement links TRBV20-1 to TRBJ1-2; D perhaps matches TRBD1 (5 bases). This CDR3 spans 16 amino acids. Trimming took 0 bases from V and 5 from J, leaving 19 bases between them. Germline V lookup: CDR1 DFQATT, CDR2 SNEGSKA (reference sequence). CDR3 bases: TGCAGTGCTAGAGATGGGTCGGGCAACCGGGGGTATGGCTACACCTTC. Translating gives CSARDGSGNRGYGYTF.

This clonotype occurred a few times. This chain uses TRBV3-1 with TRBJ2-7; 13 bases match TRBD2. The CDR3 length is 17 residues. Looked up from germline, CDR1 is LGHDT and CDR2 is YNNKEL (reference sequence). V trimming: 1 base; J trimming: 3 bases; junction bases outside the gene matches: 6. DNA for the CDR3: TGTGCCAGCAGCCAAGGGGGACTAGCGGGATCCGTCTACGAGCAGTACTTC. Translating it yields CASSQGGLAGSVYEQYF.

There are many counts of this clonotype. CDR3 nucleotide sequence: TGTGCCAGCAGCCAAGATCCGGGGCGGAAAGGCGGGGAGCTGTTTTTT. It is translated as CASSQDPGRKGGELFF. This sequence joins TRBV3-1 and TRBJ2-2; D assignment may be TRBD1 or TRBD2 (5 bases each). The CDR3 has 16 amino acids. Germline lookup yields CDR1 LGHDT and CDR2 YNNKEL (reference sequence). V was pared by 0 bases and J by 7 bases, with 15 bases between.

The chain is built from TRBV6-1 and TRBJ2-7, with 12 positions matching TRBD2. Germline lookup yields CDR1 MNHNS and CDR2 SASEGT. The CDR3 length is 16 residues. Trimming cost V 6 bases and J 3 bases; bases outside gene matches: 9. The CDR3 coding sequence is TGTGCCAGCAGCCGGGGACTAGCGGGCACACGCTACGAGCAGTACTTC. It specifies CASSRGLAGTRYEQYF.

The chain employs TRBV28 and TRBJ2-7; the D gene is possibly TRBD2 (5 bases). Germline V gives CDR1 MDHEN, CDR2 SYDVKM. Deletions cut 7 bases from V and 1 base from J, with 11 bases between. This CDR3 comprises 13 residues. The CDR3 here is CASTRRGSYEQYF. The CDR3 coding sequence is TGTGCCAGCACTCGACGCGGGTCCTACGAGCAGTACTTC.

The chain uses TRBV6-5 and TRBJ1-6, with TRBD1 identical over 9 bases. V trimming: 3 bases; J trimming: 6 bases; junction bases outside the gene matches: 6. The CDR3 length is 16 residues. The germline V gene has CDR1 MNHEY and CDR2 SVGAGI. In DNA, the CDR3 is TGTGCCAGCAGTTATACCCCGACAGGGGGTAATTCACCCCTCCACTTT. The encoded protein is CASSYTPTGGNSPLHF.

There are a few counts of this clonotype. The chain uses TRBV7-8 and TRBJ2-3; D remains unclear. CDR1 SGHVS and CDR2 FQNEAQ come from the germline V gene. V was clipped by 1 base and J by 0 bases, with 11 bases between them. The length of the CDR3 is 16 residues. The CDR3 DNA sequence: TGTGCCAGCAGCTTAGTCAGCACAACCAGCACAGATACGCAGTATTTT. This gives the protein CASSLVSTTSTDTQYF.

This clonotype was detected a few times. This chain links TRBV12-5 with TRBJ2-6; TRBD1 agrees at 8 bases. The germline V gene encodes CDR1 LGHNT and CDR2 FRNRAP. The CDR3 extends over 18 amino acids. V lost 4 bases to trimming and J lost 0 bases; unmatched junction nucleotides: 8. The CDR3 region has the DNA TGTGCTAGTGGTTCCCCCGGACAGGGATTCTCTGGGGCCAACGTCCTGACTTTC. It translates to CASGSPGQGFSGANVLTF.

This clonotype was seen a handful of times. The CDR3 DNA sequence: TGTGCCAGCAGTGAGGACTCAAGGCCCTACAATGAGCAGTTCTTC. This translates into CASSEDSRPYNEQFF. The chain carries TRBV6-1 and TRBJ2-1; D is possibly TRBD2 (5 bases). Germline CDR1 and CDR2: MNHNS and SASEGT. The V end lost 3 bases, the J end lost 2 bases, and 11 bases lay between the germline ends. The CDR3 length is 15 residues.

This clonotype was found many times. The chain links TRBV9 to TRBJ2-7; 13 positions agree with TRBD2. This CDR3 is 16 amino acids long. Trimming took 4 bases from V and 4 from J; bases not matched to a gene: 8. Germline assignment: CDR1 SGDLS and CDR2 YYNGEE. In nucleotides, the CDR3 is TGTGCCAGCAGCCCCCAACTAGCGGGAGGGCCGTACGAGCAGTACTTC. This encodes CASSPQLAGGPYEQYF.

This clonotype was seen only a few times. This chain uses TRBV12-3 or TRBV12-4 with TRBJ2-7; TRBD1 agrees at 8 bases. The CDR3 loop spans 15 amino acids. After removal of 2 bases from V and 5 bases from J, the junction contained 8 bases not matched to a gene. This chain's CDR3 is CASSLNGQGANEQYF. The CDR3 nucleotides are TGTGCCAGCAGTTTAAACGGGCAGGGGGCGAACGAGCAGTACTTC.